This T cell receptor (beta chain) stems from a study of T cells in Graves' hyperthyroidism and ophthalmopathy. Amplified TCR beta CDR3 regions derived from RNA transcripts. First-round RT-PCR of the TCR CDR3 relied on the HTBI primer set. Each CDR3 protein gets one entry after TCRdb re-called the multiplex PCR reads with MiXCR. The sample lists roughly 570,000 distinct CDR3 sequences; about 45% were seen once. The specimen sequenced was peripheral blood or thyroid tissue (not recorded which). The receptor was derived from an adult woman with Graves' disease, either hyperthyroidism or ophthalmopathy (not recorded which).

The CDR3 region is CAWRELTF. In nucleotides, the CDR3 is TGTGCCTGGAGGGAACTGACTTTC. J is TRBJ2-6 and V is TRBV30; D is undetermined. V shed 3 bases and J shed 16 bases, with 4 bases lying between them. This CDR3 has 8 amino acids. Germline CDR1 reads GTSNPN; CDR2 reads SVGIG (reference sequence).